A single sample is the source of the 27 T cell receptor beta chains below, sequenced in a study of cytomegalovirus exposure and HLA in healthy donors (dated by TCRdb to about 2017). The library came from the immunoSEQ multiplex PCR assay. The multiplex PCR relied on a mix of 60 forward primers for TCR Vbeta segments and 13 reverse primers for TCR Jbeta segments. TCRdb's version of the immuneACCESS table is confined to in-frame rearrangements and falls short of the full clone set. An unresolved V gene accounts for under half of the shortfall where checked; the remainder is of unknown origin. Within this sample are 90,000 to 120,000 clones, with about 83% of them counted one time only. The ten top clones hold more than 4.5% of the sample. What was sequenced was PBMCs. The receptors were gathered from a female donor in good health and CMV-seropositive.

The rearrangement joins TRBV15 to TRBJ1-1; 12 nucleotides agree with TRBD1. Germline-derived CDR1 and CDR2 are LNHNV and YYDKDF (reference sequence). The CDR3 totals 17 residues. With 0 bases clipped from V and 4 bases from J, the junction kept 6 bases outside the gene matches. The CDR3 spells CATSRDGTGGLVTEAFF. The CDR3 bases are TGTGCCACCAGCAGAGACGGGACAGGGGGCCTTGTCACTGAAGCTTTCTTT.

The V gene is TRBV5-1, the J gene TRBJ2-3; TRBD2 agrees at 8 bases. V shed 4 bases, J shed 4 bases, and the junction held 14 bases outside the gene matches. Germline values: CDR1 SGHRS, CDR2 YFSETQ. The CDR3 runs to 17 residues. CDR3 sequence reads: CASSPGGAGVIADTQYF. The CDR3 bases are TGCGCCAGCAGCCCCGGGGGGGCGGGAGTCATTGCAGATACGCAGTATTTT.

The chain recombines TRBV27 with TRBJ1-1; D is unresolved. Germline CDR1 reads MNHEY; CDR2 reads SMNVEV (reference sequence). This CDR3 spans 16 amino acids. V dropped 2 bases and J dropped 0 bases, with 13 bases sitting between them. CDR3 bases: TGTGCCAGCAGTTTAGATTTCGAGACTATGAACACTGAAGCTTTCTTT. Its protein product is CASSLDFETMNTEAFF.

This clone was seen a handful of times. The chain is built from TRBV2 and TRBJ2-3; a weak D match, TRBD1 (6 bases). The CDR3 is 11 amino acids. In germline, CDR1 is SNHLY, CDR2 FYNNEI. The germline V and J ends were trimmed by 6 bases and 6 bases, with 7 bases remaining between them. In DNA, the CDR3 is TGTGCCAGCAGGGGGGCTGATACGCAGTATTTT. This encodes CASRGADTQYF. The full variable domain, rest sourced from reference TRBV2 and TRBJ2-3, is EPEVTQTPSHQVTQMGQEVILRCVPISNHLYFYWYRQILGQKVEFLVSFYNNEISEKSEIFDDQFSVERPDGSNFTLKIRSTKLEDSAMYFCASRGADTQYFGPGTRLTVL.

The V and J genes are TRBV11-3 and TRBJ2-1, with TRBD1 as a possible D gene (6 bases). V was clipped by 3 bases and J by 5 bases, with 14 bases between them. This CDR3 region has 15 residues. CDR1 and CDR2 from the germline V gene are SGHNT and YENEEA. The CDR3 sequence: CASSFGRGGDNEQFF. CDR3 nucleotides: TGTGCCAGCAGCTTCGGCAGGGGCGGAGACAATGAGCAGTTCTTC.

The V call is TRBV27, the J call TRBJ2-3; 7 positions agree with TRBD2. J gave up 0 bases and V 8 bases, and 5 bases lay outside the gene matches. This CDR3 has 14 residues. Germline CDR1 reads MNHEY; CDR2 reads SMNVEV (reference sequence). The CDR3 DNA reads as TGTGCCAGCCGAGATAGCGGGAGCACAGATACGCAGTATTTT. It encodes CASRDSGSTDTQYF.

The chain carries TRBV7-2 and TRBJ2-1; D possibly corresponds to TRBD2 (7 bases). Germline V CDR1 and CDR2: SGHTA, FQGNSA. Trimming cost V 5 bases and J 3 bases, with 14 bases left between them. The CDR3 totals 15 residues. Here the CDR3 reads CASSVGRGLYNEQFF. CDR3 DNA sequence: TGTGCCAGCAGCGTCGGGCGGGGGCTCTACAATGAGCAGTTCTTC.

The chain recombines TRBV9 with TRBJ1-5, with TRBD1 matching 8 bases. After removal of 0 bases from V and 7 bases from J, the junction contained 9 bases not matched to a gene. Germline CDR1 is SGDLS and CDR2 is YYNGEE. The CDR3 extends over 16 amino acids. CDR3: CASSVGSRGQEQPQHF. As DNA, the CDR3 is TGTGCCAGCAGCGTAGGTAGCAGGGGGCAGGAACAGCCCCAGCATTTT.

The CDR3 DNA reads TGTGCCAGCCAGAAACCGACAGCTCCCTACGAGCAGTACTTC. This sequence encodes CASQKPTAPYEQYF. The genes are TRBV27 and TRBJ2-7; D possibly corresponds to TRBD1 (5 bases). The V end lost 8 bases, the J end lost 2 bases, and 16 bases lay between the germline ends. The CDR3 spans 14 residues. Germline V gives CDR1 MNHEY, CDR2 SMNVEV (reference sequence).

V usage is TRBV7-8 and J usage is TRBJ2-1, with D tentatively TRBD2 (7 bases). The germline V and J ends were trimmed by 8 bases and 5 bases, with 22 bases remaining between them. This CDR3 is 16 amino acids long. CDR1 and CDR2 from the germline V gene are SGHVS and FQNEAQ. The CDR3 is CASRRGLGGRNNEQFF. CDR3 DNA sequence: TGTGCCAGCCGCCGGGGGTTGGGGGGGCGAAACAATGAGCAGTTCTTC.

V gene TRBV5-4 combines with J gene TRBJ2-1, with 10 positions matching TRBD1. This CDR3 has 15 amino acids. Germline CDR1 SGHNT, CDR2 YYREEE (reference sequence). V lost 7 bases, J lost 7 bases, and 11 bases stayed unmatched. The CDR3: CASRRDRGEVNEQFF. CDR3 bases: TGTGCCAGCCGCCGGGACAGGGGAGAAGTGAATGAGCAGTTCTTC.

This clone was picked up one time. The V gene is TRBV14, the J gene TRBJ2-2; D is unclear. Per the germline V gene, CDR1 is SGHDN and CDR2 is FVKESK. V was clipped by 2 bases and J by 3 bases, with 4 bases between them. CDR3 size: 13 residues. CDR3 sequence (DNA): TGTGCCAGCAGCCAAAGCTACACCGGGGAGCTGTTTTTT. This gives the protein CASSQSYTGELFF.

The rearrangement uses TRBV18 and TRBJ1-6; D may be TRBD1 (5 bases). CDR3 length: 15 amino acids. V lost 2 bases and J lost 7, with 12 bases in between. The germline CDR1 and CDR2 sequences are KGHSH and LQKENI. CDR3 nucleotide sequence: TGTGCCAGCTCACCAAGACAGACCACAAATTCACCCCTCCACTTT. Its protein is CASSPRQTTNSPLHF. The full variable domain, in which reference TRBV18 and TRBJ1-6 provide the parts outside the CDR3, is NAGVMQNPRHLVRRRGQEARLRCSPMKGHSHVYWYRQLPEEGLKFMVYLQKENIIDESGMPKERFSAEFPKEGPSILRIQQVVRGDSAAYFCASSPRQTTNSPLHFGNGTRLTVT.

This clone was picked up a small number of times. This rearrangement joins TRBV5-1 to TRBJ1-4, with D possibly matching TRBD1 (5 bases). Germline loops: CDR1 SGHRS, CDR2 YFSETQ. The CDR3 consists of 15 residues. V was clipped by 2 bases and J by 8 bases, with 16 bases between them. CDR3 sequence reads: CASSFFGQGYEKLFF. The CDR3 DNA reads as TGCGCCAGCAGCTTTTTCGGTCAGGGATACGAAAAACTGTTTTTT.

This chain links TRBV15 with TRBJ2-3; possibly TRBD2 for D (6 bases). The CDR3 contains 14 residues. The V and J ends lost 1 base and 6 bases respectively, with 11 bases between them. Germline assignment: CDR1 LNHNV and CDR2 YYDKDF (reference sequence). DNA of the CDR3: TGTGCCACCAGCAGAGTGCGGGGCCGGGATACGCAGTATTTT. Translated: CATSRVRGRDTQYF.

This chain uses TRBV4-2 with TRBJ1-1, with TRBD1 as a possible D gene (5 bases). Trimming cost V 0 bases and J 4 bases, with 9 bases left between them. Germline CDR1 reads LGHNA; CDR2 reads YNFKEQ. The CDR3 spans 14 residues. For the CDR3, the DNA is TGTGCCAGCAGCCAAGATCCGACAGTCACTGAAGCTTTCTTT. It encodes CASSQDPTVTEAFF.

The gene calls are TRBV7-2 and TRBJ2-5; TRBD2 agrees at 9 bases. V gave up 3 bases and J gave up 4 bases; unmatched junction bases: 9. Germline V gene data show CDR1 as SGHTA and CDR2 as FQGNSA. CDR3 length: 16 amino acids. The CDR3 coding sequence is TGTGCCAGCAGCTTGGGTGGGCGGGGGGGCTCAGAGACCCAGTACTTC. It codes for CASSLGGRGGSETQYF.

The V call is TRBV5-1, the J call TRBJ2-7; no definite D call. The CDR3 extends over 15 amino acids. V was shortened by 0 bases and J by 1 base, with 11 bases between the two germline ends. Germline V gives CDR1 SGHRS, CDR2 YFSETQ. This CDR3 is CASSLDPGASYEQYF. DNA for the CDR3: TGCGCCAGCAGCTTGGATCCAGGCGCGTCCTACGAGCAGTACTTC.

The genes are TRBV7-6 and TRBJ2-1, with 7 bases that match TRBD1. Trimming took 5 bases from V and 1 from J; bases not matched to a gene: 11. The CDR3 contains 17 residues. The V gene's germline CDR1 is SGHVS and CDR2 FNYEAQ. CDR3 sequence (DNA): TGTGCCAGCAGCCCCGTGCCCGAGGGGGCGTCCTACAATGAGCAGTTCTTC. It translates to CASSPVPEGASYNEQFF.

This chain joins TRBV11-2 and TRBJ2-2; a weak D match, TRBD2 (6 bases). The CDR3 has 14 residues. Trimming shortened V by 4 bases and J by 2 bases, and 8 bases separated the two germline ends. In germline, CDR1 is SGHAT, CDR2 FQNNGV. The CDR3 sequence is CASSWGLNTGELFF. CDR3 in DNA: TGTGCCAGCAGCTGGGGACTTAACACCGGGGAGCTGTTTTTT.

The chain is built from TRBV6-1 and TRBJ2-7; 9 bases are shared with TRBD2. The CDR3 has 15 amino acids. Germline V gene lookup returns CDR1 MNHNS and CDR2 SASEGT. V was clipped by 6 bases and J by 2 bases; unmatched bases: 8. The CDR3 loop reads CASRAGTSSTYEQYF. CDR3 nucleotides: TGTGCCAGCAGGGCCGGGACTAGCTCTACCTACGAGCAGTACTTC.

V usage is TRBV6-5 and J usage is TRBJ2-5; D remains ambiguous. The ends were cut back, 6 bases at V and 2 bases at J, with 10 bases in the middle. CDR1 and CDR2 (germline): MNHEY, SVGAGI. The CDR3 extends over 13 amino acids. The CDR3 coding sequence is TGTGCCAGCAGCCCATCTACTCAAGAGACCCAGTACTTC. It specifies CASSPSTQETQYF.

This chain joins TRBV7-9 and TRBJ2-7; 8 bases align to TRBD2. Looked up from germline, CDR1 is SEHNR and CDR2 is FQNEAQ (reference sequence). V dropped 5 bases and J dropped 4; count of bases not matched to a gene: 10. This CDR3 spans 15 amino acids. CDR3 loop: CASSQIRGGLYEQYF. CDR3 nucleotide sequence: TGTGCCAGCAGCCAAATACGGGGGGGCTTGTACGAGCAGTACTTC.

The rearrangement uses TRBV27 and TRBJ1-2, with D perhaps TRBD1 (5 bases). Germline V gene lookup returns CDR1 MNHEY and CDR2 SMNVEV (reference sequence). The CDR3 consists of 14 residues. V lost 6 bases, J lost 4 bases, and 15 bases lay in between. DNA of the CDR3: TGTGCCAGCAGGGAGACCGGGACTTTCTATGGCTACACCTTC. Its protein product is CASRETGTFYGYTF.

The chain couples TRBV2 to TRBJ2-3, with D tentatively TRBD1 (6 bases). V was cut by 4 bases and J by 2 bases, with 10 bases left in between. The CDR3 totals 14 residues. Germline V CDR1 and CDR2: SNHLY, FYNNEI. The CDR3 spells CASSGQAATDTQYF. CDR3 coding DNA: TGTGCCAGCAGTGGACAGGCAGCCACAGATACGCAGTATTTT.

The V call is TRBV19, the J call TRBJ2-2; a weak D match, TRBD1 (6 bases). This CDR3 is 14 amino acids long. V dropped 6 bases and J dropped 0 bases, with 8 bases sitting between them. Per germline, CDR1 LNHDA and CDR2 SQIVND (reference sequence). Here the CDR3 reads CASRGQANTGELFF. CDR3 DNA: TGTGCCAGTAGGGGACAAGCGAACACCGGGGAGCTGTTTTTT.

This chain joins TRBV5-4 and TRBJ2-7; the D is unclear. Trimming took 1 base from V and 0 from J, leaving 8 bases between them. CDR3 length: 14 amino acids. Germline CDR1 and CDR2: SGHNT and YYREEE (reference sequence). CDR3 residues: CASSLFASSYEQYF. The CDR3, as DNA: TGTGCCAGCAGCTTGTTCGCCAGCTCCTACGAGCAGTACTTC.